The text below deals with one T cell receptor (beta chain). This record comes from a study of T cell changes during pregnancy in multiple sclerosis. Sequencing used immunoSEQ multiplex PCR; TCRdb keeps in-frame clones, though not all of them. The sample lists around 45,000 clones, roughly nine tenths occurring once. This CDR3 spans 13 amino acids. Germline lookup yields CDR1 KGHSH and CDR2 LQKENI. V gave up 4 bases and J gave up 0 bases, with 7 bases separating them. The chain couples TRBV18 to TRBJ2-7, with D unresolved. The sequencing used CD4+ T cells from peripheral blood mononuclear cells, collected before pregnancy. The origin of this receptor is a female donor with multiple sclerosis, enrolled in a pregnancy study. The CDR3 here is CASSLLPSYEQYF. The DNA of the CDR3 is TGTGCCAGCTCACTTCTTCCCTCCTACGAGCAGTACTTC.